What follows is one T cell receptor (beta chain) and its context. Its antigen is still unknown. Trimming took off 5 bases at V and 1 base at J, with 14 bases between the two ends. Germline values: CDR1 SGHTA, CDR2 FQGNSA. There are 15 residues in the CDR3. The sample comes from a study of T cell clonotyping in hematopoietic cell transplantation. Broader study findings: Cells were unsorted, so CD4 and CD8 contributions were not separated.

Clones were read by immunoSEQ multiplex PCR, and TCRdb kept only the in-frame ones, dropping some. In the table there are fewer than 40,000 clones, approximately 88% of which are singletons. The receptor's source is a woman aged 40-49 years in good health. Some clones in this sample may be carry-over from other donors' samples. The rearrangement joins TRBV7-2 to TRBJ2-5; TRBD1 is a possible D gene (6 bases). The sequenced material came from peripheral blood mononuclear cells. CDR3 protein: CASSATLQGQETQYF. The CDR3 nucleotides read TGTGCCAGCAGCGCAACGCTACAGGGCCAAGAGACCCAGTACTTC. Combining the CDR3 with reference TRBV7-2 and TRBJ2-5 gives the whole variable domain GAGVSQSPSNKVTEKGKDVELRCDPISGHTALYWYRQSLGQGLEFLIYFQGNSAPDKSGLPSDRFSAERTGGSVSTLTIQRTQQEDSAVYLCASSATLQGQETQYFGPGTRLLVL.